What follows are 19 T cell receptor beta chains derived from one specimen sequenced in a study of OX40 agonist ivuxolimab in advanced cancers. TCRdb keeps only in-frame clones here, not all; method: immunoSEQ multiplex PCR. The table includes 75,000 to 100,000 clones, about four fifths detected once. The source material was CD4+ or CD8+ T cells sorted from blood, sampled in a trial of the OX40 agonist ivuxolimab. Receptors originate from an adult with an advanced solid tumor such as melanoma, head and neck, liver or kidney cancer.

This rearrangement joins TRBV10-3 to TRBJ2-1; TRBD1 matches 11 bases. The CDR3 loop spans 14 amino acids. The V gene end was trimmed by 6 bases and the J gene end by 5 bases; junction bases not matched to a gene: 3. Germline V lookup: CDR1 ENHRY, CDR2 SYGVKD. The CDR3 loop is CAIRPGQGDNEQFF. CDR3 nucleotide sequence: TGTGCCATCAGGCCGGGACAGGGGGACAATGAGCAGTTCTTC.

This chain uses TRBV19 with TRBJ1-2; maybe TRBD1 (5 bases). Germline lookup yields CDR1 LNHDA and CDR2 SQIVND (reference sequence). The V and J ends lost 1 base and 4 bases respectively, with 10 bases between them. CDR3 length: 14 amino acids. The CDR3, as DNA: TGTGCCAGTAGTATAGTGGCAGGGAGCTATGGCTACACCTTC. Its translation: CASSIVAGSYGYTF.

J is TRBJ1-3 and V is TRBV9; D is possibly TRBD1 (5 bases). The CDR3 sequence is 13 residues long. With 5 bases removed from V and 3 bases from J, the gap between germline ends came to 9 bases. CDR1 is SGDLS, CDR2 YYNGEE, per germline. CDR3 nucleotide sequence: TGTGCCAGCAGTGGAGGGGATGGAAACACCATATATTTT. The encoded protein is CASSGGDGNTIYF.

The rearrangement joins TRBV5-1 to TRBJ2-5, with 7 bases lining up with TRBD1. V was clipped by 4 bases and J by 0 bases; unmatched bases: 9. Germline CDR1 SGHRS, CDR2 YFSETQ. CDR3 size: 16 residues. The CDR3 is CASSPGTGVNQETQYF. The DNA of the CDR3 is TGCGCCAGCAGCCCCGGAACAGGGGTGAACCAAGAGACCCAGTACTTC.

The V and J genes are TRBV7-3 and TRBJ1-1; D is perhaps TRBD1 (6 bases). Germline V gene lookup returns CDR1 SGHTA and CDR2 FQGTGA. The CDR3 contains 13 residues. Trimming left V 5 bases short and J 1 base short, with 8 bases between. CDR3 protein: CASSTDRNTEAFF. CDR3 DNA sequence: TGTGCCAGCAGCACGGACAGGAACACTGAAGCTTTCTTT.

CDR3 loop: CAGGSATNEKLFF. The CDR3, as DNA: TGTGCAGGAGGGTCTGCAACTAATGAAAAACTGTTTTTT. The V call is TRBV6-6, the J call TRBJ1-4, with no clear D. The CDR3 length is 13 residues. Germline V gives CDR1 MNHNY, CDR2 SVGAGI (reference sequence).

This clone was seen a few times. V and J are TRBV4-1 and TRBJ2-2; D unresolved. Germline values: CDR1 MGHRA, CDR2 YSYEKL. V lost 4 bases, J lost 1 base, and 10 bases lay in between. The CDR3 has 15 amino acids. The CDR3 coding sequence is TGCGCCAGCAGCCTTTTACTCGAGAACACCGGGGAGCTGTTTTTT. Translation: CASSLLLENTGELFF.

The rearrangement joins TRBV18 to TRBJ1-2, with D unclear. This CDR3 contains 17 residues. V lost 8 bases and J lost 0, with 22 bases in between. Per the germline V gene, CDR1 is KGHSH and CDR2 is LQKENI. The CDR3 sequence: CASAGSSGPRANYGYTF. In DNA form, the CDR3 reads TGTGCCAGCGCGGGGTCCTCAGGTCCTCGAGCTAACTATGGCTACACCTTC. Drawing the rest from reference TRBV18 and TRBJ1-2, the complete variable domain is NAGVMQNPRHLVRRRGQEARLRCSPMKGHSHVYWYRQLPEEGLKFMVYLQKENIIDESGMPKERFSAEFPKEGPSILRIQQVVRGDSAAYFCASAGSSGPRANYGYTFGSGTRLTVV.

The chain combines TRBV9 with TRBJ2-5; the match to TRBD1 covers 7 bases. There are 13 residues in the CDR3. V lost 3 bases and J lost 10; bases outside the gene matches: 9. The germline gives CDR1 SGDLS, CDR2 YYNGEE. In DNA, the CDR3 is TGTGCCAGCAGCGCCTGGACAGGCGTTGTCCAGTACTTC. As protein: CASSAWTGVVQYF. The variable domain in full, completed from reference TRBV9 and TRBJ2-5, reads DSGVTQTPKHLITATGQRVTLRCSPRSGDLSVYWYQQSLDQGLQFLIQYYNGEERAKGNILERFSAQQFPDLHSELNLSSLELGDSALYFCASSAWTGVVQYFGPGTRLLVL.

V gene TRBV7-8 combines with J gene TRBJ2-1; possible D gene TRBD2, 6 bases. The CDR3 totals 17 residues. V was shortened by 5 bases and J by 0 bases, with 17 bases between the two germline ends. Germline assignment: CDR1 SGHVS and CDR2 FQNEAQ. The CDR3 bases are TGTGCCAGCAGCCCCCTTTTAGCGGACGACTCCTACAATGAGCAGTTCTTC. The encoded protein is CASSPLLADDSYNEQFF.

This clone was detected once. V is TRBV12-5 and J is TRBJ1-2; 10 positions agree with TRBD1. Germline assignment: CDR1 LGHNT and CDR2 FRNRAP. The CDR3 spans 16 residues. J gave up 6 bases and V 4 bases, and 11 bases lay outside the gene matches. The CDR3 here is CASGSYSGTGEDGYTF. The DNA for the CDR3 is TGTGCTAGTGGTTCCTATTCCGGGACAGGGGAAGATGGCTACACCTTC. Full variable domain (remainder filled in from reference TRBV12-5 and TRBJ1-2): DARVTQTPRHKVTEMGQEVTMRCQPILGHNTVFWYRQTMMQGLELLAYFRNRAPLDDSGMPKDRFSAEMPDATLATLKIQPSEPRDSAVYFCASGSYSGTGEDGYTFGSGTRLTVV.

This clone turned up a few times. CDR3 DNA: TGTGCCATCAGTGAGTTCACAGGGGGCATACATGGCTACACCTTC. This encodes CAISEFTGGIHGYTF. The rearrangement joins TRBV10-3 to TRBJ1-2; 9 positions agree with TRBD1. This CDR3 is built from 15 residues. Germline CDR1 ENHRY, CDR2 SYGVKD. The J segment lost 6 bases and the V segment lost 1 base, leaving 6 bases of the junction unmatched.

The rearrangement uses TRBV29-1 and TRBJ2-3; 10 bases line up with TRBD2. There are 15 residues in the CDR3. Germline trimming cut 4 bases from V and 4 bases from J; bases unmatched to any gene: 8. The V gene's germline CDR1 is SQVTM and CDR2 ANQGSEA. CDR3 DNA: TGCAGCGTTGGGTCGGTAGCGGGGGGCCCAGATACGCAGTATTTT. Protein sequence: CSVGSVAGGPDTQYF.

The chain combines TRBV5-1 with TRBJ1-1; D is unclear. Germline loops: CDR1 SGHRS, CDR2 YFSETQ. This CDR3 has 14 amino acids. Trimming stripped 3 bases from V and 4 bases from J, with 13 bases between. This chain's CDR3 is CASSYLSKSTEAFF. The DNA of the CDR3 is TGCGCCAGCAGCTACCTGAGCAAGAGCACTGAAGCTTTCTTT.

This clone was counted once. This chain connects TRBV7-9 to TRBJ1-3, with D tentatively TRBD1 (6 bases). The CDR3 contains 15 residues. Trimming stripped 0 bases from V and 4 bases from J, with 10 bases between. Per the germline V gene, CDR1 is SEHNR and CDR2 is FQNEAQ (reference sequence). CDR3 sequence (DNA): TGTGCCAGCAGCTTAGCGAACAGGGCGGGAAACACCATATATTTT. Its protein product is CASSLANRAGNTIYF.

V usage is TRBV5-1 and J usage is TRBJ2-1, with 9 bases that match TRBD2. The CDR3 has 16 amino acids. After removal of 8 bases from V and 4 bases from J, the junction contained 13 bases not matched to a gene. Germline values: CDR1 SGHRS, CDR2 YFSETQ. The CDR3 protein is CASHPLPSGMYNEQFF. CDR3 sequence (DNA): TGCGCCAGTCACCCGCTCCCTAGCGGGATGTACAATGAGCAGTTCTTC.

V is TRBV7-2 and J is TRBJ1-2; no firm D call. The CDR3 consists of 13 residues. Deletions cut 5 bases from V and 3 bases from J, with 10 bases between. The germline V gene encodes CDR1 SGHTA and CDR2 FQGNSA. CDR3 region: CASSPDGHYGYTF. Here the CDR3 DNA reads TGTGCCAGCAGCCCGGACGGGCACTATGGCTACACCTTC.

The V gene is TRBV6-6, the J gene TRBJ2-1, with D uncertain. V lost 0 bases to trimming and J lost 4 bases, with 13 bases between them. The CDR3 is 16 residues long. The germline CDR1 and CDR2 sequences are MNHNY and SVGAGI (reference sequence). The CDR3 loop is CASSYSSLWGYNEQFF. The CDR3, as DNA: TGTGCCAGCAGTTACTCTTCCCTGTGGGGTTACAATGAGCAGTTCTTC.

This chain links TRBV7-9 with TRBJ2-2, with D perhaps TRBD1 (6 bases). The V and J ends lost 5 bases and 5 bases respectively, with 12 bases between them. The CDR3 consists of 14 residues. CDR1 is SEHNR, CDR2 FQNEAQ, per germline (reference sequence). The CDR3 is CASSPWTATGELFF. In nucleotides, the CDR3 is TGTGCCAGCAGCCCCTGGACAGCGACCGGGGAGCTGTTTTTT.